This entry is about one TCR beta chain. This clonotype was seen repeatedly, ten times or more. What antigen it recognizes has not been identified. No base-level quality is on record; no much larger clone is a single base apart. This sample is part of a study of T cell repertoires in cytomegalovirus infection (dated by TCRdb to between 2017 and 2020). Study-wide context: Because public TCR beta signatures pointed to carriage of CMV infection together with the matching HLA type, the HLA type of each donor mattered for the analysis.

The instrument was an Illumina HiSeq 1500. TCRdb reworked the public reads: Q25 trimming with fastp, MiXCR clone assembly, productive beta chains retained. Entries that share a CDR3 protein sequence are merged under the most common genes and DNA. This sample gives 510,000 or so distinct CDR3 sequences in total; around 27% of them show up just once. The ten most abundant clones make up around 14% of the sample. V is shortened by 2 bases, J by 5 bases, and the region joining them spans 18 bases. CDR1 SGHVS and CDR2 FQNEAQ are derived from the germline V gene. CDR3 length: 16 amino acids, cysteine to phenylalanine. Kept here is only the CDR3 DNA, which spans 48 bases and is read in frame from base 1. Overall study outcomes, separate from this receptor: The ex vivo response was dominated by HLA-C-restricted CMV-specific TCR beta clonotypes, which also provided the single most frequent clonotype in two of eight donors. In both this cohort and an independent cohort of a few hundred donors, the cumulative frequency of public TCR beta family members distinguished carriers of CMV infection plus the relevant HLA type.

In this chain, TRBV7-8 is recombined with TRBJ2-5; TRBD1 is a weak D gene call, 7 bases matching. The sequence was obtained from a human donor in good health (CMV status not recorded). Some clones in this sample may be carry-over from other donors' samples. The specimen sequenced was PBMCs. The CDR3 reads CASSLYTGGGQETQYF. The DNA reads TGTGCCAGCAGCTTATATACCGGAGGGGGCCAGGAGACCCAGTACTTC.